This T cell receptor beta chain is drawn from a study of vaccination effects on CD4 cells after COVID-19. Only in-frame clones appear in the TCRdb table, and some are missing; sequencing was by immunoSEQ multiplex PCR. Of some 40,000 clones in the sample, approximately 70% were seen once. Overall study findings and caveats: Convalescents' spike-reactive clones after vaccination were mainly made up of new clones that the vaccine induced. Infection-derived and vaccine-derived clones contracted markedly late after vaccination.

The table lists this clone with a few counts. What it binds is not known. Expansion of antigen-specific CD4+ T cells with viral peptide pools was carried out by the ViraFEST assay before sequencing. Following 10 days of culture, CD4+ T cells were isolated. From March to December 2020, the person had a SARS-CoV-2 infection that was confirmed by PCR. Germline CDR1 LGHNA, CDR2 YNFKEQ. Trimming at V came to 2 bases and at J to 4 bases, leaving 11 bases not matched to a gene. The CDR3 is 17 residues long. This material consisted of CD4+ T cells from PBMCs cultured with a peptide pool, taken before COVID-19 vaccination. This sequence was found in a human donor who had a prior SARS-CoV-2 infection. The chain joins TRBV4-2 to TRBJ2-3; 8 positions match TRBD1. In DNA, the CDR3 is TGTGCCAGCAGCCAACTTTCGACAGGGGACGTCGCAGATACGCAGTATTTT. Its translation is CASSQLSTGDVADTQYF.